The 32 T cell receptor beta chains below were found in one sample sequenced in a study of T cell responses to AZD1222 COVID-19 vaccine (dated by TCRdb to the early 2020s). In light of the paper, this sample's time point label describes: baseline before first vaccination. Library method: the immunoSEQ multiplex PCR assay. Imported from immuneACCESS, the table was reduced by TCRdb to in-frame sequences with V and J called. These copies leave out some clones; in studies compared against another copy, an unresolved V gene accounts for under half, and the cause of the remainder is not known. The sample table records around 100,000 clones; around nine tenths of these occur just once. The top ten hold around 9.4% of the sample. The sequencing here drew on peripheral blood, taken on day 0 of AZD1222 vaccination. The receptors come from an adult in good health.

The chain couples TRBV4-2 to TRBJ2-3; TRBD1 is a possible D gene (5 bases). V was trimmed by 0 bases and J by 4 bases, leaving 11 bases between them. The CDR3 spans 15 residues. CDR1 and CDR2 (germline): LGHNA, YNFKEQ. The CDR3: CASSQEGLGADTQYF. The CDR3 DNA reads TGTGCCAGCAGCCAAGAGGGGCTAGGGGCAGATACGCAGTATTTT.

The chain employs TRBV11-3 and TRBJ2-2; D unclear. Germline CDR1 reads SGHNT; CDR2 reads YENEEA. V lost 4 bases and J lost 4, with 7 bases in between. The CDR3 is made up of 13 amino acids. CDR3 DNA: TGTGCCAGCAGCTCCCTCTTCACCGGGGAGCTGTTTTTT. Its translation: CASSSLFTGELFF. Filled out from reference TRBV11-3 and TRBJ2-2, the complete variable domain reads EAGVVQSPRYKIIEKKQPVAFWCNPISGHNTLYWYLQNLGQGPELLIRYENEEAVDDSQLPKDRFSAERLKGVDSTLKIQPAELGDSAVYLCASSSLFTGELFFGEGSRLTVL.

The chain couples TRBV5-1 to TRBJ2-7; D may be TRBD2 (7 bases). The V end lost 6 bases, the J end lost 0 bases, and 19 bases lay between the germline ends. This CDR3 comprises 16 residues. CDR1 is SGHRS, CDR2 YFSETQ, per germline. The CDR3 sequence: CASNPTGGGPSYEQYF. Written as DNA, the CDR3 is TGCGCCAGCAACCCCACTGGCGGGGGCCCCTCCTACGAGCAGTACTTC.

The chain has TRBV7-8 and TRBJ1-5; the match to TRBD1 covers 9 bases. The germline gives CDR1 SGHVS, CDR2 FQNEAQ. V shed 5 bases, J shed 5 bases, and the junction held 10 bases outside the gene matches. The CDR3 is 16 amino acids. The CDR3 coding sequence is TGTGCCAGCAGCCTATCCGGGACAGGGCGTTATCAGCCCCAGCATTTT. This sequence encodes CASSLSGTGRYQPQHF.

This clone was recorded only once. The genes are TRBV5-4 and TRBJ2-1, with TRBD1 matching 12 bases. Unmatched junction bases numbered 6, after V lost 6 bases and J lost 5 bases. Germline values: CDR1 SGHNT, CDR2 YYREEE (reference sequence). The CDR3 sequence is 15 residues long. The CDR3 protein is CASIAGTGGNNEQFF. DNA for the CDR3: TGTGCCAGCATCGCCGGGACAGGGGGCAACAATGAGCAGTTCTTC.

CDR3 amino acids: CASSQNDLGGRTLHF. DNA for the CDR3: TGCGCCAGCAGCCAAAACGACCTCGGGGGGCGGACTCTCCACTTT. The chain carries TRBV4-1 and TRBJ1-6; D may be TRBD1 (6 bases). Germline-derived CDR1 and CDR2 are MGHRA and YSYEKL. Trimming took off 2 bases at V and 16 bases at J, with 21 bases between the two ends. CDR3 length: 15 residues.

This clone was seen a single time. The chain has TRBV2 and TRBJ1-6; 7 bases fit TRBD1. Trimming at V came to 7 bases and at J to 2 bases, leaving 11 bases not matched to a gene. The CDR3 is 17 amino acids. The germline V gene encodes CDR1 SNHLY and CDR2 FYNNEI. The CDR3 reads CASKIRTGRPYNSPLHF. The CDR3 DNA sequence: TGTGCCAGCAAAATAAGGACAGGTCGGCCCTATAATTCACCCCTCCACTTT. Complete variable domain (other parts from reference TRBV2 and TRBJ1-6): EPEVTQTPSHQVTQMGQEVILRCVPISNHLYFYWYRQILGQKVEFLVSFYNNEISEKSEIFDDQFSVERPDGSNFTLKIRSTKLEDSAMYFCASKIRTGRPYNSPLHFGNGTRLTVT.

The V and J genes are TRBV6-6 and TRBJ2-3; D unresolved. The CDR3 sequence is 15 residues long. V lost 2 bases and J lost 0, with 9 bases in between. From germline, CDR1 is MNHNY and CDR2 SVGAGI (reference sequence). The CDR3 is CASSYEGKSTDTQYF. As DNA, the CDR3 is TGTGCCAGCAGTTACGAAGGCAAAAGCACAGATACGCAGTATTTT.

This clone appeared once. The chain links TRBV4-2 to TRBJ2-7; 16 positions agree with TRBD2. The V gene's germline CDR1 is LGHNA and CDR2 YNFKEQ. The length of the CDR3 is 18 residues. The V gene end was trimmed by 1 base and the J gene end by 5 bases; junction bases not matched to a gene: 8. The CDR3 here is CASSQAGTSGRAAHEQYF. In DNA, the CDR3 is TGTGCCAGCAGCCAAGCTGGGACTAGCGGGAGGGCCGCCCACGAGCAGTACTTC.

This clone was counted a single time. The rearrangement links TRBV12-3 or TRBV12-4 to TRBJ1-2; 7 bases line up with TRBD1. CDR3 size: 13 residues. J gave up 8 bases and V 5 bases, and 8 bases lay outside the gene matches. The CDR3 sequence: CASSLTGSGGYTF. DNA of the CDR3: TGTGCCAGCAGTCTGACAGGGTCCGGCGGCTACACCTTC.

V is TRBV19 and J is TRBJ1-5; maybe TRBD1 (6 bases). The CDR3 has 15 residues. The V gene lost 4 bases and the J gene lost 0 bases, with 10 bases spanning the gap. Germline V lookup: CDR1 LNHDA, CDR2 SQIVND (reference sequence). CDR3 protein: CASSTGTLSNQPQHF. CDR3 coding DNA: TGTGCCAGTAGTACCGGGACACTTAGCAATCAGCCCCAGCATTTT.

This clone was seen more than once but under ten times. CDR3 nucleotides: TGTGCCAGCAGCGTTAGCGGGATGGCCCTTGGAGATACGCAGTATTTT. Its protein is CASSVSGMALGDTQYF. The chain has TRBV9 and TRBJ2-3, with 8 bases that match TRBD2. Germline loops: CDR1 SGDLS, CDR2 YYNGEE. V trimming: 2 bases; J trimming: 5 bases; junction bases outside the gene matches: 10. This CDR3 is 16 amino acids long.

In its sample, this clone was seen once. V is TRBV6-4 and J is TRBJ1-2, with 7 nucleotides matching TRBD1. V lost 6 bases, J lost 3 bases, and 10 bases stayed unmatched. Germline loops: CDR1 MRHNA, CDR2 SNTAGT. CDR3 length: 15 residues. CDR3 region: CASSETPGGHYGYTF. CDR3 sequence (DNA): TGTGCCAGCAGCGAAACCCCAGGGGGGCACTATGGCTACACCTTC.

V usage is TRBV28 and J usage is TRBJ2-7; perhaps D is TRBD1 or TRBD2 (5 bases each). The CDR3 is 16 amino acids. The germline V and J ends were trimmed by 1 base and 7 bases, with 20 bases remaining between them. CDR1 is MDHEN, CDR2 SYDVKM, per germline. This CDR3 reads CASSLLQFEGPREQYF. CDR3 DNA sequence: TGTGCCAGCAGTTTATTACAATTTGAGGGGCCTAGAGAGCAGTACTTC. The full variable domain, its missing parts supplied by reference TRBV28 and TRBJ2-7, is DVKVTQSSRYLVKRTGEKVFLECVQDMDHENMFWYRQDPGLGLRLIYFSYDVKMKEKGDIPEGYSVSREKKERFSLILESASTNQTSMYLCASSLLQFEGPREQYFGPGTRLTVT.

The V and J genes are TRBV6-5 and TRBJ2-7; TRBD2 might be the D (6 bases). The CDR3 extends over 15 amino acids. CDR1 and CDR2 (germline): MNHEY, SVGAGI. V lost 2 bases, J lost 3 bases, and 14 bases lay in between. This chain's CDR3 is CASSYAAGSIYEQYF. In DNA, the CDR3 is TGTGCCAGCAGTTACGCAGCGGGCTCCATCTACGAGCAGTACTTC.

V gene TRBV4-3 combines with J gene TRBJ2-2; 7 positions match TRBD2. This CDR3 is built from 18 residues. Germline V gene data show CDR1 as LGHNA and CDR2 as YSLEER. V lost 0 bases, J lost 5 bases, and 12 bases stayed unmatched. CDR3 nucleotide sequence: TGCGCCAGCAGCCAAGACCTTGGGGGGGGAACTTATACCGGGGAGCTGTTTTTT. This gives the protein CASSQDLGGGTYTGELFF.

This clone has only one observation. In DNA form, the CDR3 reads TGTGCCAGCAGCTTAAAAGTCGCTAGCGGGAGCCCAGATACGCAGTATTTT. This codes for CASSLKVASGSPDTQYF. The chain employs TRBV7-8 and TRBJ2-3; 10 nucleotides align to TRBD2. J gave up 4 bases and V 2 bases, and 9 bases lay outside the gene matches. CDR3 length: 17 amino acids. Germline V CDR1 and CDR2: SGHVS, FQNEAQ.

This clone has a single count. The chain recombines TRBV5-1 with TRBJ2-7; maybe TRBD2 (5 bases). There are 12 residues in the CDR3. The V end was cut by 1 base, the J end by 5 bases, with 7 bases between. Germline loops: CDR1 SGHRS, CDR2 YFSETQ. The CDR3 loop is CASSLIGDEQYF. In DNA form, the CDR3 reads TGCGCCAGCAGCTTGATCGGGGACGAGCAGTACTTC.

The chain couples TRBV2 to TRBJ2-7; 9 bases are shared with TRBD1. With V trimmed by 6 bases and J by 0 bases, 3 bases remained unmatched. Germline CDR1 and CDR2: SNHLY and FYNNEI. The CDR3 sequence is 14 residues long. The CDR3 reads CASSGQGSSYEQYF. The CDR3 DNA sequence: TGTGCCAGCAGCGGACAGGGGTCCTCCTACGAGCAGTACTTC. The variable domain in full, completed from reference TRBV2 and TRBJ2-7, reads EPEVTQTPSHQVTQMGQEVILRCVPISNHLYFYWYRQILGQKVEFLVSFYNNEISEKSEIFDDQFSVERPDGSNFTLKIRSTKLEDSAMYFCASSGQGSSYEQYFGPGTRLTVT.

The CDR3 loop reads CASTEGGWTEAFF. In DNA form, the CDR3 reads TGTGCCAGCACCGAGGGGGGTTGGACTGAAGCTTTCTTT. V usage is TRBV6-5 and J usage is TRBJ1-1, with a possible D match to TRBD1 (6 bases). CDR3 length: 13 residues. V was pared by 7 bases and J by 5 bases, with 14 bases between. Germline lookup yields CDR1 MNHEY and CDR2 SVGAGI.

This sequence joins TRBV6-2 or TRBV6-3 and TRBJ1-1, with D unclear. Germline V gene lookup returns CDR1 MNHEY and CDR2 SVGEGT. Trimming shortened V by 5 bases and J by 0 bases, and 13 bases separated the two germline ends. The CDR3 loop spans 15 amino acids. CDR3 sequence (DNA): TGTGCCAGCAGTAAGGCTACAACGCTGAACACTGAAGCTTTCTTT. It is translated as CASSKATTLNTEAFF.

The chain recombines TRBV18 with TRBJ2-3; D remains ambiguous. V dropped 3 bases and J dropped 1 base, with 11 bases sitting between them. This CDR3 has 15 amino acids. Germline CDR1 reads KGHSH; CDR2 reads LQKENI. For the CDR3, the DNA is TGTGCCAGCTCACCGGCAGGCTTGGGCACAGATACGCAGTATTTT. Translated, it gives CASSPAGLGTDTQYF.

This clone was observed a handful of times. V is TRBV28 and J is TRBJ1-2, with 8 bases lining up with TRBD1. Germline CDR1 and CDR2: MDHEN and SYDVKM. The V gene end was trimmed by 3 bases and the J gene end by 5 bases; junction bases not matched to a gene: 17. This CDR3 comprises 18 residues. The CDR3 nucleotides read TGTGCCAGCAGTTTGGCAGGGGGCGGTCAGTGGGTGGGTTATGGCTACACCTTC. Translated, it gives CASSLAGGGQWVGYGYTF.

CDR3 in DNA: TGTGCCAGCAGCTTAGCGCGAAAGAACACTGAAGCTTTCTTT. It codes for CASSLARKNTEAFF. The chain couples TRBV7-8 to TRBJ1-1; unclear D gene. From germline, CDR1 is SGHVS and CDR2 FQNEAQ. V gave up 0 bases and J gave up 1 base, with 6 bases separating them. This CDR3 region has 14 residues.

This sequence joins TRBV15 and TRBJ1-4; D gene uncertain. The CDR3 runs 13 residues. CDR1 LNHNV and CDR2 YYDKDF come from the germline V gene (reference sequence). The ends were cut back, 6 bases at V and 0 bases at J, with 5 bases in the middle. The CDR3 here is CATRGTTNEKLFF. Written as DNA, the CDR3 is TGTGCCACCAGGGGTACAACTAATGAAAAACTGTTTTTT. The full variable domain, with the rest looked up from reference TRBV15 and TRBJ1-4, is DAMVIQNPRYQVTQFGKPVTLSCSQTLNHNVMYWYQQKSSQAPKLLFHYYDKDFNNEADTPDNFQSRRPNTSFCFLDIRSPGLGDTAMYLCATRGTTNEKLFFGSGTQLSVL.

The genes are TRBV18 and TRBJ1-3; D not resolved. Trimming left V 3 bases short and J 0 bases short, with 15 bases between. This CDR3 comprises 17 residues. CDR1 and CDR2 (germline): KGHSH, LQKENI. CDR3 residues: CASSPGVVPLSGNTIYF. CDR3 in DNA: TGTGCCAGCTCACCGGGAGTTGTCCCTCTCTCTGGAAACACCATATATTTT.

This chain uses TRBV7-8 with TRBJ2-7, with D perhaps given as TRBD1 or TRBD2 (5 bases each). This CDR3 is 15 amino acids long. CDR1 SGHVS and CDR2 FQNEAQ come from the germline V gene. The V gene lost 4 bases and the J gene lost 1 base, with 14 bases spanning the gap. CDR3 residues: CASSSGAQRSYEQYF. Here the CDR3 DNA reads TGTGCCAGCAGCTCCGGGGCTCAGCGGTCCTACGAGCAGTACTTC.

The chain links TRBV28 to TRBJ1-3, with a possible D match to TRBD1 (6 bases). Germline V CDR1 and CDR2: MDHEN, SYDVKM. V lost 7 bases and J 2 bases, leaving 12 bases between the germline ends. There are 14 residues in the CDR3. CDR3 DNA: TGTGCCAGCATTCTGTCAGGGGCTGGAAACACCATATATTTT. Protein product: CASILSGAGNTIYF.

The chain couples TRBV28 to TRBJ2-1; 7 bases map to TRBD1. The germline gives CDR1 MDHEN, CDR2 SYDVKM. The ends lost 7 bases at V and 4 bases at J; junction bases unmatched: 13. The CDR3 contains 16 residues. CDR3 amino acids: CASTQGDSKGYNEQFF. In DNA form, the CDR3 reads TGTGCCAGCACCCAAGGGGACAGTAAAGGATACAATGAGCAGTTCTTC.

This chain links TRBV2 with TRBJ1-4, with unresolved D. V was shortened by 7 bases and J by 8 bases, with 17 bases between the two germline ends. In germline, CDR1 is SNHLY, CDR2 FYNNEI. The CDR3 runs 14 residues. CDR3 bases: TGTGCCAGCAAAATAAGGGCCTTGGGGGAAAAACTGTTTTTT. This gives the protein CASKIRALGEKLFF.

The gene calls are TRBV6-2 or TRBV6-3 and TRBJ2-3; 10 bases align to TRBD2. Germline CDR1 MNHEY, CDR2 SVGEGT. The CDR3 is 15 residues long. Trimming at V came to 4 bases and at J to 3 bases, leaving 4 bases not matched to a gene. Here the CDR3 reads CASSLPSGSTDTQYF. The DNA of the CDR3 is TGTGCCAGCAGTTTACCTAGCGGGAGTACAGATACGCAGTATTTT.

This clone has only a few counts. The chain couples TRBV28 to TRBJ1-6; 8 bases are shared with TRBD1. The V gene end was trimmed by 4 bases and the J gene end by 9 bases; junction bases not matched to a gene: 2. In germline, CDR1 is MDHEN, CDR2 SYDVKM. The CDR3 runs 13 residues. Here the CDR3 reads CASSSGQVSPLHF. CDR3 in DNA: TGTGCCAGCAGTTCGGGACAGGTTTCACCCCTCCACTTT. The variable domain in full, with the rest retrieved from reference TRBV28 and TRBJ1-6, is DVKVTQSSRYLVKRTGEKVFLECVQDMDHENMFWYRQDPGLGLRLIYFSYDVKMKEKGDIPEGYSVSREKKERFSLILESASTNQTSMYLCASSSGQVSPLHFGNGTRLTVT.